One and the same sample provided the 23 T cell receptor beta chains below, sequenced in a study of cytomegalovirus exposure and HLA in healthy donors. Assay: immunoSEQ multiplex PCR; the TCRdb copy retains only in-frame clones and omits some. The sample has about 130,000 clones, roughly 86% seen once. The specimen sequenced was PBMCs. The receptors originated from a young man in good health and CMV-seronegative.

The CDR3 is CASSLESAYGTQYF. The CDR3 DNA reads TGTGCCAGCAGCTTAGAATCCGCTTACGGGACCCAGTACTTC. The chain employs TRBV11-2 and TRBJ2-5; D not certain. The length of the CDR3 is 14 residues. V lost 0 bases, J lost 7 bases, and 12 bases lay in between. Germline V CDR1 and CDR2: SGHAT, FQNNGV.

The V call is TRBV5-1, the J call TRBJ2-6; no reliable D call. The length of the CDR3 is 18 residues. Germline V gene sequence: CDR1 SGHRS, CDR2 YFSETQ. The V gene lost 0 bases and the J gene lost 0 bases, with 13 bases spanning the gap. CDR3 DNA sequence: TGCGCCAGCAGCTTGGGGCAGGTTGGTCTCTCTGGGGCCAACGTCCTGACTTTC. Translated: CASSLGQVGLSGANVLTF.

The genes are TRBV5-1 and TRBJ2-2; D is perhaps TRBD1 (6 bases). The CDR3 sequence is 15 residues long. Germline CDR1 is SGHRS and CDR2 is YFSETQ. V was shortened by 7 bases and J by 5 bases, with 18 bases between the two germline ends. The CDR3, as DNA: TGCGCCAGCTTTCCCCGGGACACTGGTACCGGGGAGCTGTTTTTT. Translating it yields CASFPRDTGTGELFF.

V is TRBV5-4 and J is TRBJ2-1; possible D gene TRBD2, 5 bases. The CDR3 is made up of 16 amino acids. Germline CDR1 reads SGHNT; CDR2 reads YYREEE (reference sequence). Trimming removed 6 bases from V and 5 bases from J, with 21 bases in between. The CDR3 here is CASTSIRSGRNNEQFF. In nucleotides, the CDR3 is TGTGCCAGCACCTCAATTAGAAGCGGCAGAAACAATGAGCAGTTCTTC.

The chain combines TRBV5-1 with TRBJ2-1, with D tentatively TRBD1 (5 bases). Germline CDR1 is SGHRS and CDR2 is YFSETQ. V lost 2 bases, J lost 1 base, and 7 bases lay in between. The CDR3 is 14 amino acids. The DNA of the CDR3 is TGCGCCAGCAGCTTTGACAGATCCTACAATGAGCAGTTCTTC. Translated, it gives CASSFDRSYNEQFF.

The chain joins TRBV9 to TRBJ1-1, with D perhaps matching TRBD1 (5 bases). Germline V lookup: CDR1 SGDLS, CDR2 YYNGEE. Trimming left V 4 bases short and J 3 bases short, with 16 bases between. CDR3 length: 15 residues. The CDR3 loop is CASSLSGGGDTEAFF. CDR3 DNA: TGTGCCAGCAGCCTATCAGGTGGAGGGGACACTGAAGCTTTCTTT. Variable domain in full (rest from reference TRBV9 and TRBJ1-1): DSGVTQTPKHLITATGQRVTLRCSPRSGDLSVYWYQQSLDQGLQFLIQYYNGEERAKGNILERFSAQQFPDLHSELNLSSLELGDSALYFCASSLSGGGDTEAFFGQGTRLTVV.

The chain couples TRBV6-1 to TRBJ2-7; 8 bases are shared with TRBD2. From germline, CDR1 is MNHNS and CDR2 SASEGT. With V trimmed by 4 bases and J by 6 bases, 11 bases remained unmatched. CDR3 length: 15 residues. CDR3 coding DNA: TGTGCCAGCAGTGCAACCGGGACTAGAGGGTCCGAGCAGTACTTC. Translated, it gives CASSATGTRGSEQYF.

The chain links TRBV29-1 to TRBJ1-2, with 7 bases fitting TRBD1. V dropped 0 bases and J dropped 8; count of bases not matched to a gene: 6. The germline V gene encodes CDR1 SQVTM and CDR2 ANQGSEA. CDR3 length: 13 residues. CDR3 in amino acids: CSVEDTDRDGYTF. CDR3 nucleotides: TGCAGCGTTGAAGACACCGACAGGGACGGCTACACCTTC.

The rearrangement joins TRBV18 to TRBJ2-1; 7 bases map to TRBD1. Germline V lookup: CDR1 KGHSH, CDR2 LQKENI. Unmatched junction bases numbered 12, after V lost 5 bases and J lost 5 bases. The CDR3 consists of 16 residues. For the CDR3, the DNA is TGTGCCAGCTCAGAGTCGACAGGGATTTGGAACAATGAGCAGTTCTTC. Its protein is CASSESTGIWNNEQFF.

The chain joins TRBV7-2 to TRBJ1-5; TRBD1 aligns across 7 bases. Per the germline V gene, CDR1 is SGHTA and CDR2 is FQGNSA. J lost 0 bases, V lost 4 bases, and 6 bases had no gene match. This CDR3 contains 16 residues. The CDR3 nucleotides are TGTGCCAGCAGCTCAGAGACAGGGCTTAGCAATCAGCCCCAGCATTTT. Encoded protein: CASSSETGLSNQPQHF.

V and J are TRBV18 and TRBJ2-3; 10 bases line up with TRBD2. The germline V gene has CDR1 KGHSH and CDR2 LQKENI. The CDR3 spans 17 residues. V lost 5 bases and J lost 1; bases outside the gene matches: 9. As DNA, the CDR3 is TGTGCCAGCTCAAGTTACCTAGCGGGAGAAGGCACAGATACGCAGTATTTT. Translating it yields CASSSYLAGEGTDTQYF.

The chain links TRBV7-6 to TRBJ2-7, with a tentative D call TRBD1 (5 bases). From germline, CDR1 is SGHVS and CDR2 FNYEAQ. The CDR3 extends over 16 amino acids. V lost 2 bases and J lost 3, with 17 bases in between. The chain's CDR3 is CASSLRQLGLDYEQYF. CDR3 DNA sequence: TGTGCCAGCAGCTTAAGACAGCTCGGTCTAGACTACGAGCAGTACTTC.

The chain is built from TRBV5-6 and TRBJ1-5; D remains unclear. The CDR3 loop spans 16 amino acids. Germline-derived CDR1 and CDR2 are SGHDT and YYEEEE. Trimming cost V 0 bases and J 0 bases, with 10 bases left between them. CDR3 DNA sequence: TGTGCCAGCAGCTTGGGAGGCGCCTATAGCAATCAGCCCCAGCATTTT. Encoded protein: CASSLGGAYSNQPQHF.

The chain combines TRBV10-2 with TRBJ2-1; 9 bases are a match to TRBD2. CDR1 and CDR2 (germline): WSHSY, SAAADI. J lost 4 bases, V lost 2 bases, and 3 bases had no gene match. The CDR3 has 15 residues. CDR3: CASSEGLAGYNEQFF. The CDR3 DNA reads as TGCGCCAGCAGTGAGGGGCTAGCGGGGTACAATGAGCAGTTCTTC.

This clone was counted at least ten times. This chain uses TRBV20-1 with TRBJ2-7; 9 bases line up with TRBD2. CDR3 length equals 11 residues. Trimming removed 6 bases from V and 4 bases from J; junction bases left unmatched: 1. The germline CDR1 and CDR2 sequences are DFQATT and SNEGSKA (reference sequence). DNA for the CDR3: TGCAGTGCGAGCGGGAGGTACGAGCAGTACTTC. Amino acids: CSASGRYEQYF.

The rearrangement links TRBV6-4 to TRBJ2-3; 14 nucleotides line up with TRBD2. This CDR3 spans 15 amino acids. Per germline, CDR1 MRHNA and CDR2 SNTAGT. V lost 5 bases to trimming and J lost 4 bases; unmatched junction nucleotides: 2. The CDR3 reads CASSRLAGGSDTQYF. The CDR3 DNA reads TGTGCCAGCAGTCGACTAGCGGGAGGGTCAGATACGCAGTATTTT.

This clone was observed a few times. The V and J genes are TRBV11-2 and TRBJ1-2, with D hard to call. The CDR3 has 14 amino acids. CDR1 and CDR2 (germline): SGHAT, FQNNGV. V was clipped by 5 bases and J by 0 bases, with 10 bases between them. The CDR3 loop is CASSPGGTNYGYTF. The CDR3 coding sequence is TGTGCCAGCAGCCCGGGCGGGACTAACTATGGCTACACCTTC. The full variable domain, in which reference TRBV11-2 and TRBJ1-2 provide the parts outside the CDR3, is EAGVAQSPRYKIIEKRQSVAFWCNPISGHATLYWYQQILGQGPKLLIQFQNNGVVDDSQLPKDRFSAERLKGVDSTLKIQPAKLEDSAVYLCASSPGGTNYGYTFGSGTRLTVV.

The chain joins TRBV29-1 to TRBJ2-7; a possible D gene is TRBD1 (7 bases). Germline values: CDR1 SQVTM, CDR2 ANQGSEA. This CDR3 is built from 13 residues. V was pared by 7 bases and J by 3 bases, with 16 bases between. DNA for the CDR3: TGCAGCGCCGGAGGGGACAGCCACTACGAGCAGTACTTC. Translation gives CSAGGDSHYEQYF.

CDR3 DNA: TGTGCCAGCAGCCGAACAGAGACTGAAGCTTTCTTT. Translation: CASSRTETEAFF. This chain connects TRBV5-4 to TRBJ1-1, with D hard to call. Germline V lookup: CDR1 SGHNT, CDR2 YYREEE (reference sequence). Trimming shortened V by 4 bases and J by 5 bases, and 9 bases separated the two germline ends. The CDR3 length is 12 residues.

CDR3 in amino acids: CASSRDSPFHEQYF. The DNA of the CDR3 is TGTGCCAGCAGCAGAGACAGTCCTTTCCACGAGCAGTACTTC. The J gene is TRBJ2-7, the V gene TRBV5-6, with D maybe TRBD1 (5 bases). CDR1 is SGHDT and CDR2 is YYEEEE in the germline V gene. The CDR3 is made up of 14 amino acids. V shed 4 bases and J shed 5 bases, with 16 bases lying between them.

With respect to this clone: The identical CDR3 is also encoded by other nucleotide sequences in the sample. The chain carries TRBV5-1 and TRBJ2-2; D uncertain. With 0 bases removed from V and 5 bases from J, the gap between germline ends came to 8 bases. CDR3 length: 14 amino acids. Per germline, CDR1 SGHRS and CDR2 YFSETQ. The CDR3 sequence is CASSLGLATGELFF. The CDR3 DNA reads as TGCGCCAGCAGCTTGGGGTTAGCAACCGGGGAGCTGTTTTTT.

A few counts support this clone. The DNA for the CDR3 is TGCGCCAGCAGCCCGGGGACAGGGGGAATTTACGAGCAGTACTTC. Translation gives CASSPGTGGIYEQYF. V and J are TRBV5-1 and TRBJ2-7; 11 nucleotides match TRBD1. J gave up 4 bases and V 4 bases, and 7 bases lay outside the gene matches. Germline V lookup: CDR1 SGHRS, CDR2 YFSETQ. The CDR3 is 15 residues long.

V gene TRBV2 combines with J gene TRBJ2-7; D is perhaps TRBD1 (6 bases). V was cut by 7 bases and J by 3 bases, with 10 bases left in between. Germline V lookup: CDR1 SNHLY, CDR2 FYNNEI. The CDR3 is made up of 12 amino acids. CDR3: CASKNRVYEQYF. In DNA form, the CDR3 reads TGTGCCAGCAAAAACAGGGTCTACGAGCAGTACTTC. The variable domain in full, completed from reference TRBV2 and TRBJ2-7, reads EPEVTQTPSHQVTQMGQEVILRCVPISNHLYFYWYRQILGQKVEFLVSFYNNEISEKSEIFDDQFSVERPDGSNFTLKIRSTKLEDSAMYFCASKNRVYEQYFGPGTRLTVT.